This T cell receptor (beta chain) derives from a study of blood T cell repertoires in COVID-19. The wider study: PBMCs, B-cell-depleted T cells, or T cells were the source of the cDNA or gDNA that made up the material.

Under the authors' procedure: Cell counts per sample came from amplifying reference gene primers. Repertoires were generated with immunoSEQ multiplex PCR, while TCRdb's copy carries only in-frame clones and drops some. For V, J and clone size, that table is used; D and trimming come from the DNA. The sample has roughly 310,000 clones; around 90% are singletons. The CDR3 runs to 15 residues. CDR1 and CDR2 from the germline V gene are LNHDA and SQIVND (reference sequence). V shed 3 bases and J 6 bases; nucleotides not matched to a gene: 5. The chain links TRBV19 to TRBJ1-5; 10 positions match TRBD1. The TCR originated in a woman aged 25 to 45 with COVID-19, enrolled during active disease. The sequenced sample consisted of peripheral blood. The CDR3 loop is CASSMGQGKGQPQHF. The CDR3 bases are TGTGCCAGTAGTATGGGACAGGGGAAAGGTCAGCCCCAGCATTTT.